This TCR beta chain was profiled in a study of blood T cell repertoires in COVID-19. On the study more broadly: Samples of COVID-19 (acute and convalescent) were obtained from the United States, Italy and Spain. T cells, B-cell-depleted T cells, or PBMCs supplied cDNA or gDNA.

There are 12 residues in the CDR3. Trimming pared 8 bases from V and 7 bases from J, leaving 14 bases between. The germline CDR1 and CDR2 sequences are LGHDT and YNNKEL (reference sequence). Per the authors' pipeline: By means of reference gene primer amplification, nucleated cell counts were estimated. Using immunoSEQ multiplex PCR, the repertoire was profiled, and TCRdb retains in-frame clones only, with some absent. D and trimming were read from the DNA, whereas the V and J calls and clone size are those reported in that table. The sample lists 80,000 to 95,000 clones; roughly 79% were seen once. The sample consisted of peripheral blood. This sequence originates from an elderly man with COVID-19, enrolled during active disease. This chain links TRBV3-1 (or the pseudogene TRBV3-2) with TRBJ1-2; D ambiguous. The CDR3 sequence is CASGRVGSGYTF. The CDR3 bases are TGTGCCAGCGGGCGGGTGGGCAGTGGCTACACCTTC.